This is a list of T cell receptor beta chains from one sample in a study of T cell repertoires in cytomegalovirus infection. MiXCR was run by TCRdb on the reads, yielding one entry per CDR3 protein. The repertoire has about 310,000 distinct CDR3 sequences, roughly 17% of them found once; the top ten carry around 12%. Sequencing used PBMCs. Every receptor here comes from a human donor in good health (CMV status not recorded). Some clones in this sample may be carry-over from other donors' samples. Each CDR3 is given with its conserved first and last residue. Each record gives: CDR3 DNA, CDR3 protein, CDR3 length, V gene, J gene, D gene, clone size. D genes are given only for firm matches. Size is omitted from some rows. Given values are once, few, many or a class for expanded clones.

CDR3 DNA: TGCAGTGCTAGTGACAGGGGGACCCGCTATAATTCACCCCTCCACTTT
CDR3 protein: CSASDRGTRYNSPLHF
CDR3 length: 16
V gene: TRBV20-1
J gene: TRBJ1-6
D gene: TRBD1
clone size: few

CDR3 DNA: TGTGCCAGCAGCCAAGAGTACAGGGATCCCCTCCACTTT
CDR3 protein: CASSQEYRDPLHF
CDR3 length: 13
V gene: TRBV3-1
J gene: TRBJ1-6
D gene: -
clone size: few

CDR3 DNA: TGTGCCAGCTCACCACCATATGGGGGGGCAGCTGAAGCTTTCTTT
CDR3 protein: CASSPPYGGAAEAFF
CDR3 length: 15
V gene: TRBV18
J gene: TRBJ1-1
D gene: -
clone size: -

CDR3 DNA: TGTGCCAGCAGGGAACAGGGGGAGACAGATACGCAGTATTTT
CDR3 protein: CASREQGETDTQYF
CDR3 length: 14
V gene: TRBV7-2
J gene: TRBJ2-3
D gene: TRBD1
clone size: many

CDR3 DNA: TGTGCCAGCAGCCAAGATTGGAAGGAAGCTTTCTTT
CDR3 protein: CASSQDWKEAFF
CDR3 length: 12
V gene: TRBV3-1
J gene: TRBJ1-1
D gene: -
clone size: once

CDR3 DNA: TGTGCCAGCAGCCCGACAGGGAGACGCAATGAGCAGTTCTTC
CDR3 protein: CASSPTGRRNEQFF
CDR3 length: 14
V gene: TRBV12-3/TRBV12-4
J gene: TRBJ2-1
D gene: TRBD1
clone size: few

CDR3 DNA: TGTGCCAGTAGTATAATGGGCTCGGCAGGGAGTCTTCGGGAGCTGTTTTTT
CDR3 protein: CASSIMGSAGSLRELFF
CDR3 length: 17
V gene: TRBV19
J gene: TRBJ2-2
D gene: -
clone size: many

CDR3 DNA: TGTGCCAGCAGTTTTATTGTGGGGGGGGGCCTCGGTTCCTACAATGAGCAGTTCTTC
CDR3 protein: CASSFIVGGGLGSYNEQFF
CDR3 length: 19
V gene: TRBV12-3/TRBV12-4
J gene: TRBJ2-1
D gene: -
clone size: many

CDR3 DNA: TGTGCCATCAGTGAGGGGACAGCCAACTACGAGCAGTACTTC
CDR3 protein: CAISEGTANYEQYF
CDR3 length: 14
V gene: TRBV10-3
J gene: TRBJ2-7
D gene: TRBD1
clone size: -

CDR3 DNA: TGTGCCAGCAGTTACGGTGGGACAGGGTCCTACGAGCAGTACTTC
CDR3 protein: CASSYGGTGSYEQYF
CDR3 length: 15
V gene: TRBV6-6
J gene: TRBJ2-7
D gene: TRBD1
clone size: many

CDR3 DNA: TGTGCCATCAGTGATGGTCTGAGCAATCAGCCCCAGCATTTT
CDR3 protein: CAISDGLSNQPQHF
CDR3 length: 14
V gene: TRBV10-3
J gene: TRBJ1-5
D gene: -
clone size: -

CDR3 DNA: TGTGCCAGCCAGGACAGGGGGCGTACTGAAGCTTTCTTT
CDR3 protein: CASQDRGRTEAFF
CDR3 length: 13
V gene: TRBV6-5
J gene: TRBJ1-1
D gene: TRBD1
clone size: -

CDR3 DNA: TGTGCCAGCAGCTGGCCGGGACTAGCTATAGATACGCAGTATTTT
CDR3 protein: CASSWPGLAIDTQYF
CDR3 length: 15
V gene: TRBV7-2
J gene: TRBJ2-3
D gene: TRBD2
clone size: -

CDR3 DNA: TGTGCCAGTAGTGAAACAGGGGGGGCCTACAATGAGCAGTTCTTC
CDR3 protein: CASSETGGAYNEQFF
CDR3 length: 15
V gene: TRBV19
J gene: TRBJ2-1
D gene: -
clone size: many

CDR3 DNA: TGTGCTAGTGGTTTCGGTGCGGAGGGCCACACAGATACGCAGTATTTT
CDR3 protein: CASGFGAEGHTDTQYF
CDR3 length: 16
V gene: TRBV12-5
J gene: TRBJ2-3
D gene: -
clone size: few

CDR3 DNA: TGTGCCAGCAGCTCCCGGCGGAGACGTGGTGCCTACGAGCAGTACTTC
CDR3 protein: CASSSRRRRGAYEQYF
CDR3 length: 16
V gene: TRBV7-6
J gene: TRBJ2-7
D gene: -
clone size: -

CDR3 DNA: TGTGCCAGCAGCTTGGCGGCGGGTGATGGAGAGACCCAGTACTTC
CDR3 protein: CASSLAAGDGETQYF
CDR3 length: 15
V gene: TRBV9
J gene: TRBJ2-5
D gene: -
clone size: few

CDR3 DNA: TGTGCCAGCAGCTTAGGTCGTCTGGGTGGCTTCCGAAGAAACACCATATATTTT
CDR3 protein: CASSLGRLGGFRRNTIYF
CDR3 length: 18
V gene: TRBV7-2
J gene: TRBJ1-3
D gene: -
clone size: many

CDR3 DNA: TGTGCCAGCAGACCTACGGGACAGGGGACAGATACGCAGTATTTT
CDR3 protein: CASRPTGQGTDTQYF
CDR3 length: 15
V gene: TRBV12-3/TRBV12-4
J gene: TRBJ2-3
D gene: TRBD1
clone size: medium-sized

CDR3 DNA: -
CDR3 protein: CASSLQRGVEYGYTF
CDR3 length: 15
V gene: TRBV7-2
J gene: TRBJ1-2
D gene: -
clone size: many

CDR3 DNA: TGTGCCAGCAGCTTGGACGTCCCGGTGGCTTTCTTT
CDR3 protein: CASSLDVPVAFF
CDR3 length: 12
V gene: TRBV7-9
J gene: TRBJ1-1
D gene: -
clone size: few

CDR3 DNA: TGCGCCAGCAGCTTCCGGACTAGCGGGGGGGCGGCCGGCACAGATACGCAGTATTTT
CDR3 protein: CASSFRTSGGAAGTDTQYF
CDR3 length: 19
V gene: TRBV4-1
J gene: TRBJ2-3
D gene: TRBD2
clone size: many

CDR3 DNA: TGTGCCAGCAGTCCAGGCGGCCTCGCGGGCACTGAAGCTTTCTTT
CDR3 protein: CASSPGGLAGTEAFF
CDR3 length: 15
V gene: TRBV5-5
J gene: TRBJ1-1
D gene: -
clone size: few

CDR3 DNA: TGTGCCAGCAGCTTTCAGGAAAAGGCACTAGCGGGGGAGGACGAGCAGTACTTC
CDR3 protein: CASSFQEKALAGEDEQYF
CDR3 length: 18
V gene: TRBV5-5
J gene: TRBJ2-7
D gene: TRBD2
clone size: few

CDR3 DNA: TGTGCCAGCAGCGCACTAGCGGGGGGCCCAGAGACCCAGTACTTC
CDR3 protein: CASSALAGGPETQYF
CDR3 length: 15
V gene: TRBV11-2
J gene: TRBJ2-5
D gene: TRBD2
clone size: -

CDR3 DNA: TGTGCCAGCAGTAGCGGGGCCTCAGCGCAGTATTTT
CDR3 protein: CASSSGASAQYF
CDR3 length: 12
V gene: TRBV7-6
J gene: TRBJ2-3
D gene: TRBD2
clone size: few

CDR3 DNA: TGTGCCACCAGTGAGGGGGGGGGCGAGGATGAGCAGTTCTTC
CDR3 protein: CATSEGGGEDEQFF
CDR3 length: 14
V gene: TRBV24-1
J gene: TRBJ2-1
D gene: -
clone size: -

CDR3 DNA: TGCAGTGCTAGAGATCTGCGGCAGGGAAGTAGTTACTATGGCTACACCTTC
CDR3 protein: CSARDLRQGSSYYGYTF
CDR3 length: 17
V gene: TRBV20-1
J gene: TRBJ1-2
D gene: -
clone size: -

CDR3 DNA: TGCAGTGCTAGAGATCGATTGGCTACAGGGACCTACGAGCAGTACTTC
CDR3 protein: CSARDRLATGTYEQYF
CDR3 length: 16
V gene: TRBV20-1
J gene: TRBJ2-7
D gene: -
clone size: few

CDR3 DNA: TGTGCCAGCAGCTTCAGCAGGGGTGCTAATGAAAAACTGTTTTTT
CDR3 protein: CASSFSRGANEKLFF
CDR3 length: 15
V gene: TRBV27
J gene: TRBJ1-4
D gene: -
clone size: -

CDR3 DNA: TGTGCCAGCAGCCAAGACTTACAGGGCTACACCTTC
CDR3 protein: CASSQDLQGYTF
CDR3 length: 12
V gene: TRBV4-2
J gene: TRBJ1-2
D gene: -
clone size: few

CDR3 DNA: TGTGCCACCGGACGGTTGAACACTGAAGCTTTCTTT
CDR3 protein: CATGRLNTEAFF
CDR3 length: 12
V gene: TRBV19
J gene: TRBJ1-1
D gene: -
clone size: -

CDR3 DNA: TGTGCCAGCAGCCAGGATCTACGCTACGAGCAGTACTTC
CDR3 protein: CASSQDLRYEQYF
CDR3 length: 13
V gene: TRBV4-2
J gene: TRBJ2-7
D gene: -
clone size: few

CDR3 DNA: TGCAGTGCTGGCCGGGACTTACTTTACGAGCAGTACTTC
CDR3 protein: CSAGRDLLYEQYF
CDR3 length: 13
V gene: TRBV20-1
J gene: TRBJ2-7
D gene: -
clone size: -

CDR3 DNA: TGTGCCAGTAGTATAACCTCCTCTGGGGCCAACGTCCTGACTTTC
CDR3 protein: CASSITSSGANVLTF
CDR3 length: 15
V gene: TRBV19
J gene: TRBJ2-6
D gene: -
clone size: -

CDR3 DNA: TGTGCCAGCAGCTTGGGGCAGGGGGCGAGCACTGAAGCTTTCTTT
CDR3 protein: CASSLGQGASTEAFF
CDR3 length: 15
V gene: TRBV7-2
J gene: TRBJ1-1
D gene: TRBD1
clone size: many

CDR3 DNA: TGTGCCAGCAGCTTAGAGTCCACTAGCGGGGGAAGAGAGACCCAGTACTTC
CDR3 protein: CASSLESTSGGRETQYF
CDR3 length: 17
V gene: TRBV7-9
J gene: TRBJ2-5
D gene: TRBD2
clone size: few

CDR3 DNA: TGTGCCGCGACCCCCTTCACAGATACGCAGTATTTT
CDR3 protein: CAATPFTDTQYF
CDR3 length: 12
V gene: TRBV7-8
J gene: TRBJ2-3
D gene: -
clone size: -

CDR3 DNA: TGTGCCAGTAGTGAGTGGGAGAAGCTCCAGCATTTT
CDR3 protein: CASSEWEKLQHF
CDR3 length: 12
V gene: TRBV19
J gene: TRBJ1-5
D gene: -
clone size: -

CDR3 DNA: TGTGCCAGCAGCTTAGGACAGGGGCCCGCCTACGAGCAGTACTTC
CDR3 protein: CASSLGQGPAYEQYF
CDR3 length: 15
V gene: TRBV7-2
J gene: TRBJ2-7
D gene: TRBD1
clone size: many

CDR3 DNA: TGTGCCAGCAGCTCGGAAAGGGTAGCGGAGACCCAGTACTTC
CDR3 protein: CASSSERVAETQYF
CDR3 length: 14
V gene: TRBV7-2
J gene: TRBJ2-5
D gene: -
clone size: few

CDR3 DNA: TGCAGCGTTGATCGGCCTTTGGCCCGCCTCACAGATACGCAGTATTTT
CDR3 protein: CSVDRPLARLTDTQYF
CDR3 length: 16
V gene: TRBV29-1
J gene: TRBJ2-3
D gene: -
clone size: -

CDR3 DNA: TGTGCCAGCAGCTTAAACACCCACTACGAGCAGTACTTC
CDR3 protein: CASSLNTHYEQYF
CDR3 length: 13
V gene: TRBV7-2
J gene: TRBJ2-7
D gene: -
clone size: many

CDR3 DNA: TGTGCCAGCAGCGTCCGGACGGCTGAAGAGACCCAGTACTTC
CDR3 protein: CASSVRTAEETQYF
CDR3 length: 14
V gene: TRBV7-9
J gene: TRBJ2-5
D gene: -
clone size: few

CDR3 DNA: TGTGCCAGCAGCCCACAGGGCCACGAGCAGTACTTC
CDR3 protein: CASSPQGHEQYF
CDR3 length: 12
V gene: TRBV7-3
J gene: TRBJ2-7
D gene: -
clone size: many

CDR3 DNA: TGTGCCAGCAGCTTAGTCGCTAGAAGAGGCACAGATACGCAGTATTTT
CDR3 protein: CASSLVARRGTDTQYF
CDR3 length: 16
V gene: TRBV11-1
J gene: TRBJ2-3
D gene: -
clone size: -

CDR3 DNA: TGTGCCAGCAGTTACTCGCCGGAAAACAATCAGCCCCAGCATTTT
CDR3 protein: CASSYSPENNQPQHF
CDR3 length: 15
V gene: TRBV6-6
J gene: TRBJ1-5
D gene: -
clone size: -

CDR3 DNA: TGCGCCAGCAGCCAAGAGATCAGTGAACAGGTGTACACTGAAGCTTTCTTT
CDR3 protein: CASSQEISEQVYTEAFF
CDR3 length: 17
V gene: TRBV4-3
J gene: TRBJ1-1
D gene: -
clone size: few

CDR3 DNA: TGTGCCAGCAGCTTAGGAGGCACCATATATTTT
CDR3 protein: CASSLGGTIYF
CDR3 length: 11
V gene: TRBV7-2
J gene: TRBJ1-3
D gene: -
clone size: few

CDR3 DNA: TGTGCCACCAGCAGAGACCGGCCTAGCACAGATACGCAGTATTTT
CDR3 protein: CATSRDRPSTDTQYF
CDR3 length: 15
V gene: TRBV15
J gene: TRBJ2-3
D gene: -
clone size: -

CDR3 DNA: TGCAGTGCTAGAGGGGGGGCGAGGATCACAGATACGCAGTATTTT
CDR3 protein: CSARGGARITDTQYF
CDR3 length: 15
V gene: TRBV20-1
J gene: TRBJ2-3
D gene: -
clone size: few

CDR3 DNA: TGTGCCAGCAGCCCGCACACCGTCGAAAATAATAGCAATCAGCCCCAGCATTTT
CDR3 protein: CASSPHTVENNSNQPQHF
CDR3 length: 18
V gene: TRBV7-3
J gene: TRBJ1-5
D gene: -
clone size: many

CDR3 DNA: TGTGCCAGCAGCTTAGTTGGGACAGGGGATAGCAATCAGCCCCAGCATTTT
CDR3 protein: CASSLVGTGDSNQPQHF
CDR3 length: 17
V gene: TRBV7-2
J gene: TRBJ1-5
D gene: TRBD1
clone size: many

CDR3 DNA: TGTGCCAGCAGTTTACAGAGTCTCTATGGCTACACCTTC
CDR3 protein: CASSLQSLYGYTF
CDR3 length: 13
V gene: TRBV28
J gene: TRBJ1-2
D gene: -
clone size: once

CDR3 DNA: TGTGCCATCAGTGAGGGAGCAACTAATGAAAAACTGTTTTTT
CDR3 protein: CAISEGATNEKLFF
CDR3 length: 14
V gene: TRBV10-3
J gene: TRBJ1-4
D gene: -
clone size: few